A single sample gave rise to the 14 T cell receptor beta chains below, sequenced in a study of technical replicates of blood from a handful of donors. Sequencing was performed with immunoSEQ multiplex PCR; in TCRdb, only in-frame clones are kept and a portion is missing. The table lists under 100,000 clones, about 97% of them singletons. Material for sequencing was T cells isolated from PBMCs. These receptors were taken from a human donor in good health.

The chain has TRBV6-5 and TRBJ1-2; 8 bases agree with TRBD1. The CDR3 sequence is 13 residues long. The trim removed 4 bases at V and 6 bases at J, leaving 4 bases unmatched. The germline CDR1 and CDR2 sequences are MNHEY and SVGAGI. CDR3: CASSSTGANGYTF. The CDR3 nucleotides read TGTGCCAGCAGTTCGACAGGGGCAAATGGCTACACCTTC.

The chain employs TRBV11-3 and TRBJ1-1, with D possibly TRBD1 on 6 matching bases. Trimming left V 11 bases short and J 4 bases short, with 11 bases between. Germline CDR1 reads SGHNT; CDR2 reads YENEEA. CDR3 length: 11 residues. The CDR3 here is CAEVRGTEAFF. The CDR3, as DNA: TGTGCCGAAGTCAGGGGCACTGAAGCTTTCTTT.

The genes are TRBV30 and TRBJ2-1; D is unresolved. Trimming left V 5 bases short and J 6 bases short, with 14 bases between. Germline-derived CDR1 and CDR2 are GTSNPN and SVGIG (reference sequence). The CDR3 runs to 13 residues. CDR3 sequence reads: CAWPLRGRNEQFF. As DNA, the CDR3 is TGTGCCTGGCCCCTTCGAGGTCGCAATGAGCAGTTCTTC. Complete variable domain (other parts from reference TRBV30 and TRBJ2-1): SQTIHQWPATLVQPVGSPLSLECTVEGTSNPNLYWYRQAAGRGLQLLFYSVGIGQISSEVPQNLSASRPQDRQFILSSKKLLLSDSGFYLCAWPLRGRNEQFFGPGTRLTVL.

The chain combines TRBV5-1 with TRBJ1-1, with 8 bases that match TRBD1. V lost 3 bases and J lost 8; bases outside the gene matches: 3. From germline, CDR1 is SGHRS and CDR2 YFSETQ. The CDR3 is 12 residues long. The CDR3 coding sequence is TGCGCCAGCAGCTCGACAGGGGTGGAAGCTTTCTTT. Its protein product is CASSSTGVEAFF.

CDR3 in DNA: TGTGCCAGCAGTTTACCCCCAGCGGCGCCCCTCCACTTT. Translating it yields CASSLPPAAPLHF. This rearrangement joins TRBV5-6 to TRBJ1-6; D is ambiguous. The CDR3 is made up of 13 amino acids. The ends were cut back, 5 bases at V and 13 bases at J, with 16 bases in the middle. The germline CDR1 and CDR2 sequences are SGHDT and YYEEEE.

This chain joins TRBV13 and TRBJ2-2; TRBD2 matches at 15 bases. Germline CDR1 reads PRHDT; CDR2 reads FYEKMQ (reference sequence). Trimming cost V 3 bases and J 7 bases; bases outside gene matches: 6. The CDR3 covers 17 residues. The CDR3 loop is CASSFYGLAGGFGELFF. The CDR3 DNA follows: TGTGCCAGCAGCTTTTACGGACTAGCGGGAGGGTTCGGGGAGCTGTTTTTT. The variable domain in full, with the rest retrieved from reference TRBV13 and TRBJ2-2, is AAGVIQSPRHLIKEKRETATLKCYPIPRHDTVYWYQQGPGQDPQFLISFYEKMQSDKGSIPDRFSAQQFSDYHSELNMSSLELGDSALYFCASSFYGLAGGFGELFFGEGSRLTVL.

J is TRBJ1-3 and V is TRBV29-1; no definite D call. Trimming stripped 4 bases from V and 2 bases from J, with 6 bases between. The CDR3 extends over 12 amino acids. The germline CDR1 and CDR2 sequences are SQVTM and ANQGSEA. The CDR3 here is CSVAIAGNTIYF. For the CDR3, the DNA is TGCAGCGTTGCTATTGCTGGAAACACCATATATTTT.

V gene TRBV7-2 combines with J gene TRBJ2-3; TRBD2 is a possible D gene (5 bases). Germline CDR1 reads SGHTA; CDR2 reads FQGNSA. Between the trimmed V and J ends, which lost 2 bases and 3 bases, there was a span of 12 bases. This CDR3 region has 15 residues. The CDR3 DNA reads TGTGCCAGCAGCTTAACGGGGATACCTACAGATACGCAGTATTTT. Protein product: CASSLTGIPTDTQYF. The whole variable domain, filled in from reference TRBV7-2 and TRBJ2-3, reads GAGVSQSPSNKVTEKGKDVELRCDPISGHTALYWYRQSLGQGLEFLIYFQGNSAPDKSGLPSDRFSAERTGGSVSTLTIQRTQQEDSAVYLCASSLTGIPTDTQYFGPGTRLTVL.

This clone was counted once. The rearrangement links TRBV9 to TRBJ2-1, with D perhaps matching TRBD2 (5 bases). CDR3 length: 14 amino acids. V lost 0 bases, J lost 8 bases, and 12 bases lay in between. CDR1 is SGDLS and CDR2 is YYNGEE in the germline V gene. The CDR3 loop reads CASSVGWERYEQFF. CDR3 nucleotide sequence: TGTGCCAGCAGCGTAGGGTGGGAGCGGTATGAGCAGTTCTTC.

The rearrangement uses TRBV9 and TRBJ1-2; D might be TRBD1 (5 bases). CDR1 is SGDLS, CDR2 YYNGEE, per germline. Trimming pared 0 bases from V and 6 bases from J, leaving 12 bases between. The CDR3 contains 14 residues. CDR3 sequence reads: CASSVGGTADGYTF. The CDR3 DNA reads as TGTGCCAGCAGCGTAGGCGGGACGGCGGATGGCTACACCTTC. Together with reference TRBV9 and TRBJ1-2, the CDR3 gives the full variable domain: DSGVTQTPKHLITATGQRVTLRCSPRSGDLSVYWYQQSLDQGLQFLIQYYNGEERAKGNILERFSAQQFPDLHSELNLSSLELGDSALYFCASSVGGTADGYTFGSGTRLTVV.

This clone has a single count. The CDR3 protein is CASSLSGTTINYNEQFF. DNA of the CDR3: TGTGCCAGCAGCTTAAGCGGGACTACTATCAATTACAATGAGCAGTTCTTC. This sequence joins TRBV11-3 and TRBJ2-1, with 7 bases identical to TRBD2. The CDR3 has 17 residues. The junction had 11 bases not matched to a gene; V was cut back by 2 bases and J by 4 bases. CDR1 is SGHNT, CDR2 YENEEA, per germline.

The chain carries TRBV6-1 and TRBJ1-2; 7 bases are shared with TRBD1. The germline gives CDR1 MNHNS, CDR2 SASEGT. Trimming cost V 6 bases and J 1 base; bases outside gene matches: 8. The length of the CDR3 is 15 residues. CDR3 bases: TGTGCCAGCAGGGGTTTGACAGGGCTTAACTATGGCTACACCTTC. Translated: CASRGLTGLNYGYTF.

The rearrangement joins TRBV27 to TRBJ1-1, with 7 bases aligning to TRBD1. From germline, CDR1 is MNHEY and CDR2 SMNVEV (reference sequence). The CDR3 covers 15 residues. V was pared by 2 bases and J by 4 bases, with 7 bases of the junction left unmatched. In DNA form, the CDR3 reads TGTGCCAGCAGTTTAACCCCAGGGGGTGGCACTGAAGCTTTCTTT. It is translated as CASSLTPGGGTEAFF.

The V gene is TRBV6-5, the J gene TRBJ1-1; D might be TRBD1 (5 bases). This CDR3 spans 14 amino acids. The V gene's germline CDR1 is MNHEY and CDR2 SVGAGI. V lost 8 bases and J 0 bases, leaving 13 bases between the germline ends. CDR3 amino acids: CASYRGMMNTEAFF. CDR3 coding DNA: TGTGCCAGCTATAGGGGAATGATGAACACTGAAGCTTTCTTT.